Each of the 24 T cell receptor beta chains below was sequenced from the same sample in a study of beta chain features in type 1 diabetes. Whole-study findings and limits: Shortening of TCRB CDR3s, moderate but significant, appeared in all four CD4+ subsets of Type 1 diabetes patients.

Their cognate antigens are unknown. The authors reverse transcribed all of the isolated RNA, so sequencing captured expressed TCRB transcripts. The protocol was immunoSEQ multiplex PCR, while the TCRdb copy is restricted to in-frame clones and leaves out a portion. The data contain under 850,000 clones, about an eighth of them singletons. Sequences were obtained from naive CD4+ T cells from blood. These receptors were taken from a man aged 18 to 29 with type 1 diabetes.

This rearrangement joins TRBV18 to TRBJ2-5; TRBD2 is a possible D gene (6 bases). The V end lost 1 base, the J end lost 5 bases, and 14 bases lay between the germline ends. From germline, CDR1 is KGHSH and CDR2 LQKENI. The CDR3 loop spans 15 amino acids. CDR3 sequence: CASSPQGGIGETQYF. CDR3 DNA: TGTGCCAGCTCACCACAAGGAGGGATTGGGGAGACCCAGTACTTC.

Comments on this clone: The same CDR3 arises from other DNA sequences in this sample as well. The genes are TRBV5-1 and TRBJ1-2, with 7 positions matching TRBD1. Trimming took 4 bases from V and 4 from J; bases not matched to a gene: 4. CDR3 size: 13 residues. Germline assignment: CDR1 SGHRS and CDR2 YFSETQ. The CDR3 DNA follows: TGCGCCAGCAGCCTGGGACAGCTCTATGGCTACACCTTC. This translates into CASSLGQLYGYTF.

A note on this clone: At one boundary the junction diverges from the germline segment, which might be a read error. The chain employs TRBV2 and TRBJ2-1; D is unclear. The CDR3 spans 13 residues. Germline CDR1 reads SNHLY; CDR2 reads FYNNEI. The CDR3: CASTRGDGRPRIF. The DNA of the CDR3 is TGTGCCAGCACACGAGGAGACGGGCGGCCCCGGATCTTC.

The table lists this clone with a few counts. The chain is built from TRBV7-9 and TRBJ2-5; possible D gene TRBD2, 6 bases. The CDR3 length is 14 residues. The V and J ends lost 1 base and 5 bases respectively, with 11 bases between them. Germline lookup yields CDR1 SEHNR and CDR2 FQNEAQ (reference sequence). CDR3 loop: CASSLEPGVETQYF. The CDR3 DNA reads as TGTGCCAGCAGCTTAGAACCGGGAGTGGAGACCCAGTACTTC.

The chain employs TRBV9 and TRBJ2-7, with D tentatively TRBD1 or TRBD2 (5 bases each). The CDR3 length is 16 residues. V was cut by 4 bases and J by 0 bases, with 17 bases left in between. Germline assignment: CDR1 SGDLS and CDR2 YYNGEE. CDR3 nucleotides: TGTGCCAGCAGCCCCCGAGGTGAAGGGACCTCCTACGAGCAGTACTTC. It translates to CASSPRGEGTSYEQYF.

This clone has just a few counts. V is TRBV6-6 and J is TRBJ2-2; either TRBD1 or TRBD2 may supply D (5 bases each). Trimming took 5 bases from V and 2 from J, leaving 12 bases between them. In germline, CDR1 is MNHNY, CDR2 SVGAGI (reference sequence). This CDR3 region has 15 residues. Here the CDR3 reads CASSPQGPNTGELFF. The CDR3 DNA reads TGTGCCAGCAGTCCCCAGGGACCAAACACCGGGGAGCTGTTTTTT.

For this clone: The same CDR3 is also encoded by other DNA sequences in this sample. The rearrangement joins TRBV4-1 to TRBJ1-1; unclear D gene. V lost 1 base and J lost 4, with 4 bases in between. This CDR3 spans 12 amino acids. The germline V gene encodes CDR1 MGHRA and CDR2 YSYEKL. Here the CDR3 reads CASSQGLTEAFF. The CDR3 nucleotides read TGCGCCAGCAGCCAAGGGCTCACTGAAGCTTTCTTT.

The V gene is TRBV29-1, the J gene TRBJ2-1; TRBD1 matches at 7 bases. The germline V gene has CDR1 SQVTM and CDR2 ANQGSEA. After removal of 1 base from V and 6 bases from J, the junction contained 6 bases not matched to a gene. The CDR3 length is 14 residues. For the CDR3, the DNA is TGCAGCGTTGAAGGACCTAACAGGGGCAATGAGCAGTTCTTC. Its translation: CSVEGPNRGNEQFF.

This clone was picked up a small number of times. CDR3: CASSYGTPEQYF. DNA of the CDR3: TGTGCCAGCTCGTATGGGACCCCCGAGCAGTACTTC. The rearrangement joins TRBV18 to TRBJ2-7; D could derive from TRBD1 or TRBD2 (5 bases each). The CDR3 sequence is 12 residues long. V lost 6 bases, J lost 6 bases, and 12 bases lay in between. Germline V gene sequence: CDR1 KGHSH, CDR2 LQKENI.

The chain has TRBV7-2 and TRBJ1-4; unclear D gene. V shed 1 base and J shed 8 bases, with 8 bases lying between them. The CDR3 consists of 13 residues. Germline CDR1 reads SGHTA; CDR2 reads FQGNSA. The CDR3 loop is CASSLVVLEKLFF. The CDR3 DNA is TGTGCCAGCAGCTTAGTGGTTTTAGAAAAACTGTTTTTT.

This clone was counted a few times. This rearrangement joins TRBV2 to TRBJ1-2; TRBD1 might be the D (6 bases). V was pared by 4 bases and J by 5 bases, with 14 bases between. Germline V gene data show CDR1 as SNHLY and CDR2 as FYNNEI. CDR3 size: 14 residues. The CDR3 sequence is CASSVAGQIYGYTF. For the CDR3, the DNA is TGTGCCAGCAGTGTGGCCGGACAGATATATGGCTACACCTTC.

V is TRBV6-6 and J is TRBJ1-1, with 7 bases fitting TRBD1. J was trimmed by 0 bases and V by 5 bases; bases with no gene match: 6. Germline V gene data show CDR1 as MNHNY and CDR2 as SVGAGI (reference sequence). This CDR3 spans 15 amino acids. Here the CDR3 DNA reads TGTGCCAGCAGTGGGAGTGACAGGGTGAACACTGAAGCTTTCTTT. Residues: CASSGSDRVNTEAFF.

The chain uses TRBV2 and TRBJ2-7; a possible D gene is TRBD2 (5 bases). CDR3 length: 14 amino acids. The ends were cut back, 7 bases at V and 3 bases at J, with 16 bases in the middle. CDR1 SNHLY and CDR2 FYNNEI come from the germline V gene. In DNA, the CDR3 is TGTGCCAGCACCTCCCCCGGAAGCGGCTACGAGCAGTACTTC. Its translation is CASTSPGSGYEQYF.

A remark on this clone: Other DNA sequences in the sample encode the same CDR3. The chain's CDR3 is CAWSQGSNQPQHF. The CDR3 DNA is TGTGCCTGGAGTCAGGGTTCCAATCAGCCCCAGCATTTT. The chain recombines TRBV30 with TRBJ1-5; a possible D gene is TRBD1 (5 bases). The CDR3 has 13 residues. Per germline, CDR1 GTSNPN and CDR2 SVGIG (reference sequence). Trimming took 2 bases from V and 3 from J, leaving 8 bases between them.

This clone has just a few counts. The chain uses TRBV7-8 and TRBJ2-3; 8 bases are a match to TRBD2. V gave up 3 bases and J gave up 0 bases; unmatched junction bases: 5. The CDR3 covers 16 residues. In germline, CDR1 is SGHVS, CDR2 FQNEAQ. Here the CDR3 reads CASSLDGGASTDTQYF. The CDR3 coding sequence is TGTGCCAGCAGCTTGGACGGGGGGGCAAGCACAGATACGCAGTATTTT.

This clone turned up a few times. The chain employs TRBV30 and TRBJ1-2; D might be TRBD1 (5 bases). Between the trimmed V and J ends, which lost 2 bases and 3 bases, there was a span of 10 bases. CDR1 and CDR2 (germline): GTSNPN, SVGIG (reference sequence). The CDR3 consists of 13 residues. For the CDR3, the DNA is TGTGCCTGGAGTCTGCAGGGATACTATGGCTACACCTTC. This translates into CAWSLQGYYGYTF.

In its sample, this clone was seen a few times. This chain connects TRBV5-1 to TRBJ1-6, with TRBD1 as a possible D gene (6 bases). In germline, CDR1 is SGHRS, CDR2 YFSETQ. Trimming cost V 7 bases and J 6 bases, with 14 bases left between them. This CDR3 has 14 residues. The CDR3 protein is CASRETGLNSPLHF. The DNA of the CDR3 is TGCGCCAGCCGGGAGACAGGACTTAATTCACCCCTCCACTTT.

J is TRBJ2-7 and V is TRBV4-1; 14 bases align to TRBD2. The CDR3 runs to 18 residues. The germline CDR1 and CDR2 sequences are MGHRA and YSYEKL. V lost 1 base, J lost 0 bases, and 5 bases stayed unmatched. The CDR3 nucleotides are TGCGCCAGCAGCCAAGCCGGGACTAGCGGGGGCAGCTCCTACGAGCAGTACTTC. Translated: CASSQAGTSGGSSYEQYF.

This sequence joins TRBV19 and TRBJ2-1; possibly TRBD2 for D (6 bases). The germline CDR1 and CDR2 sequences are LNHDA and SQIVND (reference sequence). The ends were cut back, 5 bases at V and 2 bases at J, with 10 bases in the middle. The CDR3 length is 14 residues. Here the CDR3 DNA reads TGTGCCAGTAGTCCCCGACTAGCCTACAATGAGCAGTTCTTC. Protein: CASSPRLAYNEQFF.

This clone has only a few counts. The chain is built from TRBV5-1 and TRBJ2-5, with D unclear. CDR1 is SGHRS and CDR2 is YFSETQ in the germline V gene. Trimming took off 0 bases at V and 0 bases at J, with 6 bases between the two ends. The CDR3 length is 14 residues. The CDR3 DNA reads TGCGCCAGCAGCTTGGTGGGCAACCAAGAGACCCAGTACTTC. Translating gives CASSLVGNQETQYF.

The CDR3 bases are TGTGCCTGGAGTGAGGCAGACAATCAGCCCCAGCATTTT. Translation gives CAWSEADNQPQHF. The rearrangement uses TRBV30 and TRBJ1-5; D unclear. Germline assignment: CDR1 GTSNPN and CDR2 SVGIG (reference sequence). V lost 1 base and J lost 3, with 7 bases in between. The CDR3 is made up of 13 amino acids. The complete variable domain, with remaining parts taken from reference TRBV30 and TRBJ1-5, reads SQTIHQWPATLVQPVGSPLSLECTVEGTSNPNLYWYRQAAGRGLQLLFYSVGIGQISSEVPQNLSASRPQDRQFILSSKKLLLSDSGFYLCAWSEADNQPQHFGDGTRLSIL.

This chain connects TRBV14 to TRBJ2-2; TRBD1 matches 7 bases. The CDR3 has 16 residues. The germline V gene encodes CDR1 SGHDN and CDR2 FVKESK. V lost 4 bases, J lost 5 bases, and 10 bases stayed unmatched. In DNA, the CDR3 is TGTGCCAGCAGCCGCCATGAGACAGGGCGGACCGGGGAGCTGTTTTTT. Its translation: CASSRHETGRTGELFF.

This clone was seen a few times. This rearrangement joins TRBV25-1 to TRBJ1-1; D gene ambiguous. Germline CDR1 is MGHDK and CDR2 is SYGVNS. The V end was cut by 7 bases, the J end by 4 bases, with 7 bases between. The CDR3 sequence is 11 residues long. CDR3 nucleotide sequence: TGTGCCAGCAATTTCGGCACTGAAGCTTTCTTT. Protein sequence: CASNFGTEAFF. Together with reference TRBV25-1 and TRBJ1-1, the CDR3 gives the full variable domain: EADIYQTPRYLVIGTGKKITLECSQTMGHDKMYWYQQDPGMELHLIHYSYGVNSTEKGDLSSESTVSRIRTEHFPLTLESARPSHTSQYLCASNFGTEAFFGQGTRLTVV.

The CDR3 DNA reads TGCAGCGTTGAAGGGGTCCTGTCAGGCACTGAAGCTTTCTTT. Translating gives CSVEGVLSGTEAFF. V and J are TRBV29-1 and TRBJ1-1; no firm D call. This CDR3 is 14 amino acids long. With 1 base removed from V and 4 bases from J, the gap between germline ends came to 13 bases. CDR1 is SQVTM and CDR2 is ANQGSEA in the germline V gene.